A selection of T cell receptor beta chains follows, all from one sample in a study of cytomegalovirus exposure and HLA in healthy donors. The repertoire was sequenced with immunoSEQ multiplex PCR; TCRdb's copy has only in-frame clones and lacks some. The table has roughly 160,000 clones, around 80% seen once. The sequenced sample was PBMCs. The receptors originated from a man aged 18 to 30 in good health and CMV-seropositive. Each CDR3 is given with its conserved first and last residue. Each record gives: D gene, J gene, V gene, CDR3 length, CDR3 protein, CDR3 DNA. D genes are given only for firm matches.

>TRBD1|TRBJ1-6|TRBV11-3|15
CASSSGTDYNSPLHF
TGTGCCAGCAGCTCGGGGACAGACTATAATTCACCCCTCCACTTT
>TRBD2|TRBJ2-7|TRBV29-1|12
CSVGGGSYEQYF
TGCAGCGTTGGCGGGGGCTCCTACGAGCAGTACTTC
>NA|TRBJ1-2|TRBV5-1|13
CASSFQGAGGYTF
TGCGCCAGCAGCTTTCAAGGGGCGGGGGGCTACACCTTC
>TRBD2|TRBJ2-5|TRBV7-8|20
CASSSDTGTSGRGLGETQYF
TGTGCCAGCAGCTCAGACACCGGGACTAGCGGGAGAGGTTTGGGGGAGACCCAGTACTTC
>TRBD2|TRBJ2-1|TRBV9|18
CASSVGMGGTSVLNEQFF
TGTGCCAGCAGCGTAGGGATGGGGGGGACTAGTGTTCTCAATGAGCAGTTCTTC
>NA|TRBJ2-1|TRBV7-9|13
CASSLGQPNEQFF
TGTGCCAGCAGCTTGGGACAACCCAATGAGCAGTTCTTC
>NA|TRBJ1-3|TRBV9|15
CASSVGASSGNTIYF
TGTGCCAGCAGCGTAGGGGCAAGCTCTGGAAACACCATATATTTT
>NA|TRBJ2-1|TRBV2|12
CASTERGFEQFF
TGTGCCAGCACCGAGCGTGGTTTTGAGCAGTTCTTC
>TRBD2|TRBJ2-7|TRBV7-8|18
CASSWTSGRARLSYEQYF
TGTGCCAGCAGCTGGACTAGCGGGAGGGCCAGACTTTCCTACGAGCAGTACTTC
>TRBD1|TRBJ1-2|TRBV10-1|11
CASGGQGGYTF
TGCGCCAGCGGAGGACAGGGGGGCTACACCTTC
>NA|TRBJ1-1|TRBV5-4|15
CAKCLGACTPPEAFF
TGTGCGAAGTGCCTGGGAGCTTGTACTCCCCCCGAAGCTTTCTTT